The 9 T cell receptor beta chains below come from one sample, sequenced in a study of early T cells in non-severe SARS-CoV-2 infection. TCRdb reprocessed the 5' RACE reads with MiXCR, giving one entry per CDR3 protein. The sample shows 30,000 to 45,000 distinct CDR3 sequences, roughly 5% of them seen only once. Source material: whole blood. Receptors were obtained from an adult who was a healthcare worker with PCR-confirmed SARS-CoV-2 infection or an uninfected control (not recorded which).

The V gene is TRBV12-3 or TRBV12-4, the J gene TRBJ2-5; 12 bases line up with TRBD2. The CDR3 sequence is 18 residues long. V lost 1 base to trimming and J lost 5 bases; unmatched junction nucleotides: 11. CDR3 nucleotide sequence: TGTGCCAGCAGTTTAGGTCTAGCGGGGGGGACTTTGGCGGAGACCCAGTACTTC. Residues: CASSLGLAGGTLAETQYF.

The chain uses TRBV30 and TRBJ2-7; either TRBD1 or TRBD2 may fit D (5 bases each). CDR1 is GTSNPN, CDR2 SVGIG, per germline (reference sequence). V was pared by 2 bases and J by 3 bases, with 17 bases between. CDR3 length equals 15 residues. CDR3 in amino acids: CAWSTPGLLLYEQYF. As DNA, the CDR3 is TGTGCCTGGAGTACCCCGGGGCTGCTACTCTACGAGCAGTACTTC.

The J gene is TRBJ2-7, the V gene TRBV14; 10 nucleotides align to TRBD2. V was clipped by 5 bases and J by 6 bases; unmatched bases: 10. The germline gives CDR1 SGHDN, CDR2 FVKESK. The CDR3 consists of 15 residues. CDR3 loop: CASSGGLAWGSEQYF. CDR3 in DNA: TGTGCCAGCAGCGGGGGACTAGCGTGGGGTAGCGAGCAGTACTTC.

This clonotype was recorded many times. The chain is built from TRBV6-2 or TRBV6-3 and TRBJ2-5; 7 positions agree with TRBD2. V was pared by 3 bases and J by 4 bases, with 11 bases of the junction left unmatched. Germline assignment: CDR1 MNHEY and CDR2 SVGEGT. This CDR3 contains 16 residues. The CDR3 region is CASSYGRSSGGETQYF. DNA of the CDR3: TGTGCCAGCAGTTATGGGCGATCTAGCGGAGGAGAGACCCAGTACTTC.

This clonotype was counted at least ten times. This chain uses TRBV6-5 with TRBJ2-7; no firm D call. V was trimmed by 2 bases and J by 3 bases, leaving 11 bases between them. Germline V lookup: CDR1 MNHEY, CDR2 SVGAGI. The CDR3 length is 14 residues. In nucleotides, the CDR3 is TGTGCCAGCAGTTACGGGCAGCAAAACTACGAGCAGTACTTC. Encoded protein: CASSYGQQNYEQYF.

At least ten counts were recorded for this clonotype. The chain has TRBV9 and TRBJ1-1, with TRBD1 as a possible D gene (5 bases). CDR3 length: 14 amino acids. Trimming pared 2 bases from V and 4 bases from J, leaving 12 bases between. Germline V lookup: CDR1 SGDLS, CDR2 YYNGEE. The CDR3 loop reads CASSVDPQGTEAFF. The DNA of the CDR3 is TGTGCCAGCAGCGTTGACCCGCAGGGCACTGAAGCTTTCTTT.

This clonotype was seen ten or more times. The chain carries TRBV7-8 and TRBJ2-1; 9 nucleotides line up with TRBD2. Germline assignment: CDR1 SGHVS and CDR2 FQNEAQ. This CDR3 has 15 residues. With V trimmed by 5 bases and J by 10 bases, 12 bases remained unmatched. The chain's CDR3 is CASSPWGGRAGEQFF. CDR3 sequence (DNA): TGTGCCAGCAGCCCCTGGGGCGGGAGGGCCGGCGAGCAGTTCTTC.

In its sample, this clonotype was seen many times. The J gene is TRBJ2-5, the V gene TRBV20-1, with 7 bases fitting TRBD2. The germline V gene has CDR1 DFQATT and CDR2 SNEGSKA (reference sequence). The CDR3 totals 15 residues. The V segment lost 0 bases and the J segment 4 bases; nucleotides outside the gene matches: 8. DNA of the CDR3: TGCAGTGCTAGAGATGGGGGGGTCGAGCGAGAGACCCAGTACTTC. Its protein product is CSARDGGVERETQYF.

This clonotype was detected many times. The chain is built from TRBV11-2 and TRBJ2-1; weak D call: TRBD2 (6 bases). Trimming stripped 3 bases from V and 0 bases from J, with 9 bases between. CDR1 and CDR2 from the germline V gene are SGHAT and FQNNGV. CDR3 size: 15 residues. The CDR3 nucleotides read TGTGCCAGCAGCTTTTCCGGGAGCTCCTACAATGAGCAGTTCTTC. Residues: CASSFSGSSYNEQFF.